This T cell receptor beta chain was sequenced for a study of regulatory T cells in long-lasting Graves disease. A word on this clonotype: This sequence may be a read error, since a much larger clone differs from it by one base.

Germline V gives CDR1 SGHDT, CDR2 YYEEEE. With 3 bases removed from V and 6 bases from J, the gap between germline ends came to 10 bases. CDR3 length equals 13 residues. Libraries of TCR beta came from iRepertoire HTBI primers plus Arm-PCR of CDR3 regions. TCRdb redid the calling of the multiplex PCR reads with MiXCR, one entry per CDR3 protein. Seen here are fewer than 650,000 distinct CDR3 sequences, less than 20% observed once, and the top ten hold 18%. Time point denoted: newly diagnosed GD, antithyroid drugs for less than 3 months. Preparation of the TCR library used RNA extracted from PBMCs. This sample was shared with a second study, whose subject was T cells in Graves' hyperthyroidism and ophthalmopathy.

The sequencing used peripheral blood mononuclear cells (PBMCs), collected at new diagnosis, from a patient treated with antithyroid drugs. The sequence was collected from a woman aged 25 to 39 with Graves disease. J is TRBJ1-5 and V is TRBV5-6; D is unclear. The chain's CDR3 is CASSSAAGQPQHF. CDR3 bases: TGTGCCAGCAGCTCGGCGGCGGGTCAGCCCCAGCATTTT.